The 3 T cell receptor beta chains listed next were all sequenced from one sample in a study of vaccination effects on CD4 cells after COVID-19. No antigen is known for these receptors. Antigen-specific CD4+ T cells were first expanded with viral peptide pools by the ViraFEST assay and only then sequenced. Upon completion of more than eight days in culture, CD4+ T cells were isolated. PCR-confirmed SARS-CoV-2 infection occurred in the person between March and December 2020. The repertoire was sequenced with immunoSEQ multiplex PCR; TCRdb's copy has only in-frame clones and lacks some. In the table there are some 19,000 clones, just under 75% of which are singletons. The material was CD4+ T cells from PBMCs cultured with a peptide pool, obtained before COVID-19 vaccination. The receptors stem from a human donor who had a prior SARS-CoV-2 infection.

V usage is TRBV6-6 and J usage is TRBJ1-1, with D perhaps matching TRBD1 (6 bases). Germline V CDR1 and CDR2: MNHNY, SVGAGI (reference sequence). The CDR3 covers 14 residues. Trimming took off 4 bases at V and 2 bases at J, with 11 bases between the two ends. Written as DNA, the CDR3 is TGTGCCAGCAGTTCTGACAGGTTTAACACTGAAGCTTTCTTT. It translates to CASSSDRFNTEAFF.

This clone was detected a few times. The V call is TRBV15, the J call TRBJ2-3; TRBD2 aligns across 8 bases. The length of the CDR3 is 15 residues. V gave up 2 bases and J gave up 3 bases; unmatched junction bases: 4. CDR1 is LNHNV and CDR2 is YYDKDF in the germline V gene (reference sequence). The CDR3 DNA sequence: TGTGCCACCAGCAGACGGCCTAGCGGGACAGATACGCAGTATTTT. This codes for CATSRRPSGTDTQYF.

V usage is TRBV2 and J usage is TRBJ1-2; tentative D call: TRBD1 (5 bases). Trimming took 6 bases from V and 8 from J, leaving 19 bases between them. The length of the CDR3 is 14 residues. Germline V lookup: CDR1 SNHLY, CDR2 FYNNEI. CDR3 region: CASRDAGLGQGYTF. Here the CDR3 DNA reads TGTGCCAGCAGGGATGCAGGGTTGGGGCAGGGCTACACCTTC.